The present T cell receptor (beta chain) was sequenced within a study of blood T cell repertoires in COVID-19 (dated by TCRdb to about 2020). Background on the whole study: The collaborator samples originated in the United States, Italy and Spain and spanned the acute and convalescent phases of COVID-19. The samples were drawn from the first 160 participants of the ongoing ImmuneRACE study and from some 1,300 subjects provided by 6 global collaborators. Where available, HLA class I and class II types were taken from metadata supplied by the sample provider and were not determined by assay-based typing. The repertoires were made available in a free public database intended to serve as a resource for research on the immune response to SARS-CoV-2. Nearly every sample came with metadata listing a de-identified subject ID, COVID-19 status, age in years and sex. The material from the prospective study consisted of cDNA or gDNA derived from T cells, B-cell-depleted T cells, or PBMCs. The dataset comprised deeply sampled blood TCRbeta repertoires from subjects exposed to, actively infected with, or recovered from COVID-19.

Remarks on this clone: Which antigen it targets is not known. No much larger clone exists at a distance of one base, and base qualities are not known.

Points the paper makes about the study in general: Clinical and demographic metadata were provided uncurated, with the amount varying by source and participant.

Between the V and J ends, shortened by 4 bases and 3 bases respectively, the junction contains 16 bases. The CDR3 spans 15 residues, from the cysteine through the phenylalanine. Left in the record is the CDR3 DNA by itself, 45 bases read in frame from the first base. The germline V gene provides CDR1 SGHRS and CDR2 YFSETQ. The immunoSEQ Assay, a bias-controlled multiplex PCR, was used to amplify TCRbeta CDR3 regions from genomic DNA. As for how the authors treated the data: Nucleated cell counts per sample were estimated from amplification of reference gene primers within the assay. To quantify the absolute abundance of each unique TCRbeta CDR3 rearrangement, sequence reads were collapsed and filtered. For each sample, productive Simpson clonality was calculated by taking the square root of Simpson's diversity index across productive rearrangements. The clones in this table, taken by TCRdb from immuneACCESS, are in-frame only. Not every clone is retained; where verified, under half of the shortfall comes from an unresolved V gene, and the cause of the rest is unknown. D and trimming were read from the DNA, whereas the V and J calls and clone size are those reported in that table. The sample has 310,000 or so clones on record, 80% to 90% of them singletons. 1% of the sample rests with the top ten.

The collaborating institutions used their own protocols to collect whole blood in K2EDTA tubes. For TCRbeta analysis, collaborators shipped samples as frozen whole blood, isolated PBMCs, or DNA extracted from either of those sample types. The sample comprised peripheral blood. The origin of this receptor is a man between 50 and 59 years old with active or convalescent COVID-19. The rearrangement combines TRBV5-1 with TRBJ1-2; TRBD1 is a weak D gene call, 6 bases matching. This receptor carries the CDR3 CASSPWGQTHYGYTF. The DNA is TGCGCCAGCAGCCCTTGGGGGCAGACTCACTATGGCTACACCTTC.